This T cell receptor (beta chain) was found in a study of molecular identifiers for immune sequencing clone quantification. Study-level findings and limits: For effector cells, clones above 20 RNA copies held over 97% of molecules; for naive cells, under 1%.

A word on this clonotype: Its antigen is undetermined.

This CDR3 is built from 17 residues. Germline trimming cut 5 bases from V and 1 base from J; bases unmatched to any gene: 12. Germline CDR1 is SEHNR and CDR2 is FQNEAQ (reference sequence). Bulk libraries came from a prior protocol with listed TCR primers. TCRdb re-called the PCR reads through MiXCR, storing one row per CDR3 protein. The sample lists roughly 320,000 distinct CDR3 sequences; under 25% were seen once. The chain uses TRBV7-9 and TRBJ2-7; TRBD2 matches 9 bases. The sequence was collected from a human donor in good health. Some libraries in this study had Jurkat cell RNA spiked in. The sequenced sample was naive CD8+ T cells from blood, with Jurkat cell RNA spiked in. Subset in this sample: FACS-sorted CD8+CD4-CCR7+CD45RA+ naive T cells. CDR3 loop: CASSRGGGRATSYEQYF. The CDR3 DNA follows: TGTGCCAGCAGCCGAGGCGGCGGGAGGGCCACATCCTACGAGCAGTACTTC.